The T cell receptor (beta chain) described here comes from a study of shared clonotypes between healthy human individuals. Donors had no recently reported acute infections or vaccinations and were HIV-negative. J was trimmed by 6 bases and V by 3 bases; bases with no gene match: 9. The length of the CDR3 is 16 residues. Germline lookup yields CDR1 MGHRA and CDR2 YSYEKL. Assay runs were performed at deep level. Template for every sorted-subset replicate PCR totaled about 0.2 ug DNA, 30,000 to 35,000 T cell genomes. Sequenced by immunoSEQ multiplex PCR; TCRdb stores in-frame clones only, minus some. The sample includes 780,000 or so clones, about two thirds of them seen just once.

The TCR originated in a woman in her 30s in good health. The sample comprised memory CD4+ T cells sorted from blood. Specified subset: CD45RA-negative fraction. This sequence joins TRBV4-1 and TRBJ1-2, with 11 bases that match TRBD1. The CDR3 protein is CASSHNDRTGGNGYTF. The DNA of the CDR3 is TGCGCCAGCAGCCACAACGACCGGACAGGGGGCAATGGCTACACCTTC.